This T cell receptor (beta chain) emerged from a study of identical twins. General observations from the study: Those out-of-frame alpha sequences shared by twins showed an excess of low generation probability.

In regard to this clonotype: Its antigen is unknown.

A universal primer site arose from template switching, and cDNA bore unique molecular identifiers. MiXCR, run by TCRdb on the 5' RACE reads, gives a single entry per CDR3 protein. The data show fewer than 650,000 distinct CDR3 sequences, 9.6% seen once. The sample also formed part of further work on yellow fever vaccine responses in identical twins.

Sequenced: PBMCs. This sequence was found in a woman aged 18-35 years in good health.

The CDR3 sequence: CASSRGTGTKQETQYF. CDR3 nucleotide sequence: TGCGCCAGCAGCCGAGGGACAGGTACTAAACAAGAGACCCAGTACTTC. The chain employs TRBV5-1 and TRBJ2-5, with 8 bases matching TRBD1. There are 16 residues in the CDR3. With 4 bases clipped from V and 2 bases from J, the junction kept 10 bases outside the gene matches. Germline CDR1 is SGHRS and CDR2 is YFSETQ. Full variable domain (rest looked up from reference TRBV5-1 and TRBJ2-5): KAGVTQTPRYLIKTRGQQVTLSCSPISGHRSVSWYQQTPGQGLQFLFEYFSETQRNKGNFPGRFSGRQFSNSRSEMNVSTLELGDSALYLCASSRGTGTKQETQYFGPGTRLLVL.